The 30 T cell receptor beta chains below come from one sample, sequenced in a study of blood T cell repertoires in COVID-19. The table came from immunoSEQ multiplex PCR; TCRdb's copy has only in-frame clones and leaves some out. The sample contains fewer than 300,000 clones, roughly 77% of which appear only once. The sample was peripheral blood. The receptors were gathered from an elderly woman with acute or convalescent COVID-19.

V is TRBV27 and J is TRBJ1-2; the match to TRBD1 covers 8 bases. V was pared by 1 base and J by 2 bases, with 15 bases of the junction left unmatched. This CDR3 region has 19 residues. Germline lookup yields CDR1 MNHEY and CDR2 SMNVEV (reference sequence). As DNA, the CDR3 is TGTGCCAGCAGTTTATTCTCCGGGACAGGAATTCCCCGGAACTATGGCTACACCTTC. Residues: CASSLFSGTGIPRNYGYTF.

This clone was seen only a few times. The CDR3: CASSLDHRSSGNTIYF. The CDR3 coding sequence is TGCGCCAGCAGCTTGGATCACCGGAGCTCTGGAAACACCATATATTTT. This chain uses TRBV5-1 with TRBJ1-3, with D unclear. V lost 0 bases and J lost 0, with 10 bases in between. Germline V lookup: CDR1 SGHRS, CDR2 YFSETQ. The CDR3 spans 16 residues.

The gene calls are TRBV11-2 and TRBJ2-3; possibly TRBD1 for D (6 bases). The germline gives CDR1 SGHAT, CDR2 FQNNGV. Trimming pared 3 bases from V and 0 bases from J, leaving 13 bases between. CDR3 length: 16 amino acids. CDR3 in amino acids: CASSFGDTTSTDTQYF. CDR3 sequence (DNA): TGTGCCAGCAGCTTCGGGGACACCACAAGCACAGATACGCAGTATTTT.

This clone appeared once. The chain joins TRBV12-3 or TRBV12-4 to TRBJ1-6; no definite D call. CDR3 length equals 13 residues. V gave up 5 bases and J gave up 8 bases, with 10 bases separating them. Here the CDR3 reads CASSQQRDSPLHF. The CDR3 coding sequence is TGTGCCAGCAGTCAGCAGAGGGATTCACCCCTCCACTTT.

The rearrangement uses TRBV27 and TRBJ1-1; tentatively, D is TRBD1 (5 bases). This CDR3 comprises 15 residues. Germline V gives CDR1 MNHEY, CDR2 SMNVEV (reference sequence). The germline V and J ends were trimmed by 2 bases and 6 bases, with 16 bases remaining between them. The CDR3 nucleotides are TGTGCCAGCAGTTTAGGGGCACGGACCTACGCTGAAGCTTTCTTT. Amino acid sequence: CASSLGARTYAEAFF.

This chain joins TRBV27 and TRBJ2-7; 13 bases map to TRBD2. Unmatched junction bases numbered 5, after V lost 6 bases and J lost 3 bases. Germline V gene data show CDR1 as MNHEY and CDR2 as SMNVEV (reference sequence). CDR3 size: 15 residues. The CDR3 DNA follows: TGTGCCAGCAGGCGCGGGACTAGCGGGAACTACGAGCAGTACTTC. Translation: CASRRGTSGNYEQYF.

The chain joins TRBV5-1 to TRBJ2-3, with a weak D call TRBD2 (5 bases). CDR3 length equals 15 residues. Trimming left V 2 bases short and J 2 bases short, with 12 bases between. Germline assignment: CDR1 SGHRS and CDR2 YFSETQ. The CDR3 reads CASSFSVMTTDTQYF. For the CDR3, the DNA is TGCGCCAGCAGCTTTAGCGTAATGACCACAGATACGCAGTATTTT.

The table lists this clone with a count of one. The rearrangement uses TRBV7-2 and TRBJ2-7; 8 nucleotides align to TRBD2. This CDR3 is built from 17 residues. Germline lookup yields CDR1 SGHTA and CDR2 FQGNSA. With 7 bases clipped from V and 0 bases from J, the junction kept 14 bases outside the gene matches. CDR3 residues: CASTGGERGLSSYEQYF. CDR3 DNA sequence: TGTGCCAGCACCGGGGGGGAGAGGGGTCTGAGCTCCTACGAGCAGTACTTC.

This clone was detected many times. The CDR3 here is CASSEIGGRASGYTF. DNA of the CDR3: TGCGCCAGCAGTGAGATAGGGGGCAGGGCTAGTGGCTACACCTTC. The V and J genes are TRBV10-2 and TRBJ1-2, with 7 positions matching TRBD1. V lost 2 bases, J lost 7 bases, and 10 bases stayed unmatched. CDR3 length equals 15 residues. Germline CDR1 and CDR2: WSHSY and SAAADI.

V usage is TRBV5-1 and J usage is TRBJ1-2; D is perhaps TRBD1 (5 bases). CDR3 length equals 14 residues. CDR1 and CDR2 (germline): SGHRS, YFSETQ. Deletions cut 5 bases from V and 4 bases from J, with 15 bases between. The CDR3: CASRENQGFYGYTF. CDR3 nucleotide sequence: TGCGCCAGCAGGGAGAACCAGGGATTCTATGGCTACACCTTC.

V gene TRBV6-4 combines with J gene TRBJ2-5, with D possibly matching TRBD2 (6 bases). CDR3 length: 13 residues. Trimming stripped 4 bases from V and 5 bases from J, with 11 bases between. Germline CDR1 and CDR2: MRHNA and SNTAGT. The CDR3 reads CASSVAEGETQYF. The CDR3 DNA reads as TGTGCCAGCAGTGTAGCGGAGGGGGAGACCCAGTACTTC.

The rearrangement joins TRBV20-1 to TRBJ2-3, with D maybe TRBD1 (5 bases). CDR1 and CDR2 from the germline V gene are DFQATT and SNEGSKA (reference sequence). Trimming pared 3 bases from V and 1 base from J, leaving 8 bases between. The length of the CDR3 is 13 residues. The CDR3, as DNA: TGCAGTGCTAGTGGGGCTGGCACAGATACGCAGTATTTT. Translated: CSASGAGTDTQYF.

This clone has just a few counts. The chain combines TRBV27 with TRBJ2-4; D unresolved. The CDR3 length is 13 residues. In germline, CDR1 is MNHEY, CDR2 SMNVEV (reference sequence). With 3 bases removed from V and 7 bases from J, the gap between germline ends came to 10 bases. In DNA, the CDR3 is TGTGCCAGCAGTTTTATAGCCGGGAACATTCAGTACTTC. The encoded protein is CASSFIAGNIQYF.

This chain links TRBV9 with TRBJ2-1; 10 nucleotides line up with TRBD2. The CDR3 has 15 residues. CDR1 and CDR2 (germline): SGDLS, YYNGEE. J gave up 12 bases and V 4 bases, and 13 bases lay outside the gene matches. The CDR3 sequence: CASSHNGVAGGRQFF. CDR3 sequence (DNA): TGTGCCAGCAGCCATAACGGGGTAGCGGGGGGTCGGCAGTTCTTC.

The J gene is TRBJ2-2, the V gene TRBV3-1 (or the pseudogene TRBV3-2), with TRBD2 as a possible D gene (6 bases). V was shortened by 4 bases and J by 1 base, with 16 bases between the two germline ends. The CDR3 has 17 residues. CDR1 is LGHDT, CDR2 YNNKEL, per germline (reference sequence). The chain's CDR3 is CASSPLPLAMNTGELFF. As DNA, the CDR3 is TGTGCCAGCAGCCCCCTCCCACTAGCTATGAACACCGGGGAGCTGTTTTTT.

The chain is built from TRBV6-5 and TRBJ2-3; a weak D match, TRBD2 (6 bases). The CDR3 is 15 residues long. The germline gives CDR1 MNHEY, CDR2 SVGAGI. With 6 bases removed from V and 1 base from J, the gap between germline ends came to 14 bases. CDR3 bases: TGTGCCAGCAGGTATACTAGCTCTGGCACAGATACGCAGTATTTT. It specifies CASRYTSSGTDTQYF.

Worth noting for this clone: Other DNA sequences in the sample encode the same CDR3. The chain has TRBV6-1 and TRBJ1-3; 7 nucleotides line up with TRBD1. V was clipped by 1 base and J by 4 bases; unmatched bases: 4. CDR3 length: 15 amino acids. CDR1 and CDR2 from the germline V gene are MNHNS and SASEGT. CDR3: CASSEGQGYGNTIYF. The DNA of the CDR3 is TGTGCCAGCAGTGAAGGACAGGGATACGGAAACACCATATATTTT.

V is TRBV5-1 and J is TRBJ2-1; 7 bases map to TRBD1. This CDR3 spans 15 amino acids. The ends lost 2 bases at V and 1 base at J; junction bases unmatched: 3. CDR1 and CDR2 from the germline V gene are SGHRS and YFSETQ. DNA of the CDR3: TGCGCCAGCAGCTTAACAGGGGAGTCCTACAATGAGCAGTTCTTC. Residues: CASSLTGESYNEQFF.

The rearrangement uses TRBV6-2 or TRBV6-3 and TRBJ1-6, with 7 bases matching TRBD1. V trimming: 6 bases; J trimming: 9 bases; junction bases outside the gene matches: 11. The CDR3 length is 15 residues. Germline CDR1 MNHEY, CDR2 SVGEGT. The CDR3 bases are TGTGCCAGCAGCTATCTAACAGGGGTTGGTTCACCCCTCCACTTT. It is translated as CASSYLTGVGSPLHF.

This clone was detected a few times. The chain couples TRBV19 to TRBJ2-3; TRBD2 matches 8 bases. From germline, CDR1 is LNHDA and CDR2 SQIVND (reference sequence). Trimming removed 4 bases from V and 0 bases from J; junction bases left unmatched: 6. CDR3 length: 16 residues. The CDR3 reads CASSNERGKSTDTQYF. The DNA for the CDR3 is TGTGCCAGTAGTAATGAGCGGGGGAAAAGCACAGATACGCAGTATTTT.

The gene calls are TRBV6-6 and TRBJ1-3, with 9 bases that match TRBD1. CDR1 is MNHNY, CDR2 SVGAGI, per germline (reference sequence). The CDR3 sequence is 15 residues long. With V trimmed by 4 bases and J by 0 bases, 1 base remained unmatched. CDR3 DNA: TGTGCCAGCAGTTGGGACAGGGACTCTGGAAACACCATATATTTT. Translated, it gives CASSWDRDSGNTIYF.

The rearrangement uses TRBV5-1 and TRBJ1-1; tentative D call: TRBD1 (6 bases). CDR3 length: 13 amino acids. V lost 7 bases, J lost 0 bases, and 10 bases lay in between. Germline V gives CDR1 SGHRS, CDR2 YFSETQ. The CDR3 DNA is TGCGCCAGCCGACAGGAGATGAACACTGAAGCTTTCTTT. Amino acids: CASRQEMNTEAFF.

The V call is TRBV9, the J call TRBJ2-3; possibly TRBD1 for D (5 bases). This CDR3 has 15 residues. Per the germline V gene, CDR1 is SGDLS and CDR2 is YYNGEE. The V and J ends lost 0 bases and 4 bases respectively, with 12 bases between them. CDR3 sequence: CASSVDGQGSDTQYF. For the CDR3, the DNA is TGTGCCAGCAGCGTAGATGGCCAGGGCTCAGATACGCAGTATTTT.

This sequence joins TRBV12-5 and TRBJ1-5; tentatively, D is TRBD1 (5 bases). V shed 7 bases and J shed 4 bases, with 11 bases lying between them. CDR1 is LGHNT and CDR2 is FRNRAP in the germline V gene. The CDR3 is 13 amino acids. The CDR3 spells CASATGGNQPQHF. The CDR3 DNA reads TGTGCTAGTGCCACTGGGGGGAATCAGCCCCAGCATTTT.

The table lists this clone with a few counts. The chain employs TRBV7-8 and TRBJ2-3; D is ambiguous. CDR3 length equals 13 residues. V was cut by 4 bases and J by 5 bases, with 10 bases left in between. CDR1 SGHVS and CDR2 FQNEAQ come from the germline V gene. CDR3 coding DNA: TGTGCCAGCAGCTCCCGTTCCGGAGATACGCAGTATTTT. Its translation: CASSSRSGDTQYF.

This rearrangement joins TRBV12-3 or TRBV12-4 to TRBJ2-3, with D unclear. Trimming removed 5 bases at V and 2 bases at J, with 5 bases between. The CDR3 is made up of 12 amino acids. Written as DNA, the CDR3 is TGTGCCAGCAGTCCCTACACAGATACGCAGTATTTT. It codes for CASSPYTDTQYF.

The chain uses TRBV7-9 and TRBJ1-1; TRBD1 aligns across 8 bases. The CDR3 is made up of 15 amino acids. With V trimmed by 3 bases and J by 10 bases, 13 bases remained unmatched. In germline, CDR1 is SEHNR, CDR2 FQNEAQ (reference sequence). CDR3 coding DNA: TGTGCCAGCAGCTTTCTTTCGACAGGGGCGAGGGGAGCTTTCTTT. Residues: CASSFLSTGARGAFF.

The chain employs TRBV21-1 and TRBJ2-7; TRBD2 was called by the table and not checked on the DNA. TRBV21-1 is labeled a pseudogene. The CDR3 length is 15 residues. This CDR3 reads CASSKEPRGGNEQYF. The DNA of the CDR3 is TGTGCCAGCAGCAAAGAACCTCGGGGGGGGAACGAGCAGTACTTC.

A few counts support this clone. The CDR3 region is CASSQGLRGGLIYGYTF. The CDR3 DNA reads as TGCGCCAGCAGCCAAGGGTTAAGAGGGGGTCTTATTTATGGCTACACCTTC. V gene TRBV4-1 combines with J gene TRBJ1-2; TRBD1 might be the D (6 bases). The V and J ends lost 1 base and 5 bases respectively, with 20 bases between them. Germline CDR1 MGHRA, CDR2 YSYEKL. This CDR3 comprises 17 residues.

The chain recombines TRBV5-1 with TRBJ1-3; D remains ambiguous. The CDR3 contains 16 residues. In germline, CDR1 is SGHRS, CDR2 YFSETQ. Deletions cut 0 bases from V and 0 bases from J, with 10 bases between. The CDR3 is CASSLAGVISGNTIYF. CDR3 coding DNA: TGCGCCAGCAGCTTGGCCGGAGTAATCTCTGGAAACACCATATATTTT.